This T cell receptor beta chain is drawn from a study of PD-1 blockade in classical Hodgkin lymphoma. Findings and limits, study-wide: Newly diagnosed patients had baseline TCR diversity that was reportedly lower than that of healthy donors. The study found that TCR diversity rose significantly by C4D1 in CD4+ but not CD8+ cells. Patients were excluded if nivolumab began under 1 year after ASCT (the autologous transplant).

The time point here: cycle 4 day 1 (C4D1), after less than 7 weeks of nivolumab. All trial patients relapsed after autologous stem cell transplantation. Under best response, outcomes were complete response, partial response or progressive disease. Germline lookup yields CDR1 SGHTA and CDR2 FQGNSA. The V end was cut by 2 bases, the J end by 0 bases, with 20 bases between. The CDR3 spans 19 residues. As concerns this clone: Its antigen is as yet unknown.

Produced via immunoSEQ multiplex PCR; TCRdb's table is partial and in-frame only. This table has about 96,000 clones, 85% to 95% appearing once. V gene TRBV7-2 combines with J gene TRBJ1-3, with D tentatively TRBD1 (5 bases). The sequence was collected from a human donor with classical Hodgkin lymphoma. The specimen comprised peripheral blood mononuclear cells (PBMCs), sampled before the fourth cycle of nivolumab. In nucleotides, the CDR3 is TGTGCCAGCAGCTTAATCGCTTCCGGGGGTCGTGACTCTGGAAACACCATATATTTT. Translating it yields CASSLIASGGRDSGNTIYF.